This is a list of T cell receptor beta chains from one sample in a study of blood T cell repertoires in COVID-19. Method: immunoSEQ multiplex PCR; TCRdb's copy keeps in-frame clones and lacks some. The sample yields about 15,000 clones, roughly three quarters seen once. The sample taken for sequencing was peripheral blood. Every receptor here comes from a man aged 55 to 70 with acute or convalescent COVID-19. CDR3s include the opening cysteine and the closing phenylalanine or tryptophan.

V gene	J gene	CDR3 protein
TRBV5-6	TRBJ1-5	CASSSQGFDQPQHF
TRBV5-1	TRBJ1-2	CASSSGNRGLDYGYTF
TRBV7-2	TRBJ2-7	CASSLRAPNPGSWDYEQYF
TRBV9	TRBJ1-2	CASSVGTRRTLGGYTF
TRBV21-1	TRBJ2-3	CASSPPLAENTDTQYF
TRBV7-2	TRBJ2-1	CASSSLAVSYNEQFF
TRBV6-5	TRBJ1-2	CASSYSERANYGYTF
TRBV9	TRBJ1-2	CASSSSGGDYGYTF
TRBV2	TRBJ1-2	CASSEIRQDGYTF
TRBV3-1/TRBV3-2	TRBJ2-3	CASSQASRGGTDTQYF
TRBV5-4	TRBJ1-2	CASSQAGEGEVNGYTF
TRBV14	TRBJ2-7	CASSQEFRGRTEQYF
TRBV5-1	TRBJ1-4	CASSLGTGDEKLFF
TRBV5-4	TRBJ1-6	CASSLAGLYNSPLHF
TRBV27	TRBJ1-5	CASSPYSNQPQHF
TRBV5-6	TRBJ1-1	CASSLAVQGVTEAFF
TRBV30	TRBJ1-5	CAWSTPGGPRGNQPQHF
TRBV10-3	TRBJ2-7	CAISTTSGIYEQYF
TRBV7-8	TRBJ2-3	CASSLLASGGTDTQYF
TRBV6-5	TRBJ2-7	CASKQGAPPYEQYF
TRBV5-1	TRBJ1-1	CASSMLGENTEAFF
TRBV27	TRBJ1-5	CASRPTGGNQPQHF
TRBV2	TRBJ2-1	CASSGPVGLAGEEGEQFF
TRBV19	TRBJ1-3	CASSTRGAGNTIYF
TRBV9	TRBJ2-1	CASSVEREVGEQFF
TRBV6-5	TRBJ2-2	CASSYRLAGETGELFF
TRBV3-1/TRBV3-2	TRBJ2-5	CASSQGTGETQYF
TRBV7-9	TRBJ1-2	CASSQTGVGGYTF